This T cell receptor (beta chain) emerged from a study of cytomegalovirus exposure and HLA in healthy donors. Study-wide background: Inside one of the first data releases sat tens of millions of unique TCRs taken from HLA-typed donors. Study-level findings and limits: There were a few CMV-associated chains whose specificity for CMV antigens was confirmed in vitro. On later analysis, the bulk of CMV-associated TCR beta chains appeared to be HLA-restricted.

The PCR contained 60 Vbeta and 13 Jbeta primers. The repertoire was sequenced with immunoSEQ multiplex PCR; TCRdb's copy has only in-frame clones and lacks some. The data hold fewer than 180,000 clones, with less than 85% observed a single time. This CDR3 is built from 15 residues. The germline V gene has CDR1 LGHNA and CDR2 YNFKEQ. The V end lost 4 bases, the J end lost 1 base, and 13 bases lay between the germline ends. With regard to this clone: Its antigen remains unknown.

The gene calls are TRBV4-2 and TRBJ1-2; perhaps TRBD1 as D (5 bases). The source of this sequence is a man aged 50 to 59 in good health and CMV-seropositive. Input material: PBMCs. CDR3 bases: TGTGCCAGCAGCCGGGGGGGACGGATTAACTATGGCTACACCTTC. Protein sequence: CASSRGGRINYGYTF.